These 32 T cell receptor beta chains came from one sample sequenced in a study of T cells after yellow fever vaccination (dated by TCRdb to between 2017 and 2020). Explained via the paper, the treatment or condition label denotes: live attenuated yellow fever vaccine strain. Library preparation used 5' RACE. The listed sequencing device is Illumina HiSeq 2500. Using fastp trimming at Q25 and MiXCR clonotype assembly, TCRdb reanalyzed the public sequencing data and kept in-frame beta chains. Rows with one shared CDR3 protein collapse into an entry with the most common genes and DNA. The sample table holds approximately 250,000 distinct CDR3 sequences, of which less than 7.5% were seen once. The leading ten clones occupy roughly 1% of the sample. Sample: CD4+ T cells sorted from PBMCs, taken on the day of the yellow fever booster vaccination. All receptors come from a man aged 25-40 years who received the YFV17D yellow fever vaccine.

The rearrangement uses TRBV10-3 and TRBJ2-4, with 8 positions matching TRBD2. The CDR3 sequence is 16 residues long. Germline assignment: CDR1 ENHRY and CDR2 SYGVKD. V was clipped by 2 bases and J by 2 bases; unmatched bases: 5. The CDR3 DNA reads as TGTGCCATCAGTGAGAGAGCGGGAGTAACCAAAAACATTCAGTACTTC. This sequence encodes CAISERAGVTKNIQYF.

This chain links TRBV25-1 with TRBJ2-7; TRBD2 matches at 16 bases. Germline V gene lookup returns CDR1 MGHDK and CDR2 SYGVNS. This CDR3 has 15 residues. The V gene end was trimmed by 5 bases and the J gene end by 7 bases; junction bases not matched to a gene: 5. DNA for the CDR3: TGTGCCAGCAGTAAGGGACTAGCGGGAGGGCTTGAGCAGTACTTC. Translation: CASSKGLAGGLEQYF.

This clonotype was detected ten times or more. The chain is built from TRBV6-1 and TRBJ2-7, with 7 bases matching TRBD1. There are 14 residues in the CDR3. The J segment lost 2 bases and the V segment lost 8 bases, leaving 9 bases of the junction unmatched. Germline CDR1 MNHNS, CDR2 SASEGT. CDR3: CASSGGQRTYEQYF. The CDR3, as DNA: TGTGCCAGCTCAGGGGGACAGCGCACCTACGAGCAGTACTTC.

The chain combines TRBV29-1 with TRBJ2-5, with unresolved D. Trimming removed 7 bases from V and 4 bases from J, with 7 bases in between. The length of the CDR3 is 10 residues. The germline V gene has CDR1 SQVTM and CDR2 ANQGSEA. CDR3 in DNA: TGCAGCGGAGGACCAGAGACCCAGTACTTC. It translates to CSGGPETQYF.

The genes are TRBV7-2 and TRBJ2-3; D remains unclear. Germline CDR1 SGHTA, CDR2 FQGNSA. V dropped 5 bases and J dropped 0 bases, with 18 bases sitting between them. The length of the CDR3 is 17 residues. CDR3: CASSPPGLSRSTDTQYF. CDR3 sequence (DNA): TGTGCCAGCAGCCCCCCTGGGCTATCAAGAAGCACAGATACGCAGTATTTT.

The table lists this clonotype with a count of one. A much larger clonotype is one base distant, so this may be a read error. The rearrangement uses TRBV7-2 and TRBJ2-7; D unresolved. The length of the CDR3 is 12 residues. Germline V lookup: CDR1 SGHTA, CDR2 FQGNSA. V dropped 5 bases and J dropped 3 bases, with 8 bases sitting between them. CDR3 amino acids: CASSRPYYEQYF. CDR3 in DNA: TGTGCCAGCAGCCGCCCCTACTACGAGCAGTACTTC. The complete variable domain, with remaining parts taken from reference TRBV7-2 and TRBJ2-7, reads GAGVSQSPSNKVTEKGKDVELRCDPISGHTALYWYRQSLGQGLEFLIYFQGNSAPDKSGLPSDRFSAERTGGSVSTLTIQRTQQEDSAVYLCASSRPYYEQYFGPGTRLTVT.

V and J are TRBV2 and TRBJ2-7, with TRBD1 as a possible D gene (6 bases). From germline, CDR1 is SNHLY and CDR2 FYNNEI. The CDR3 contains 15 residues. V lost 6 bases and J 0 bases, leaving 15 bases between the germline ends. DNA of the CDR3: TGTGCCAGCAGCCTCCGGGACACCCGCTCCTACGAGCAGTACTTC. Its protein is CASSLRDTRSYEQYF.

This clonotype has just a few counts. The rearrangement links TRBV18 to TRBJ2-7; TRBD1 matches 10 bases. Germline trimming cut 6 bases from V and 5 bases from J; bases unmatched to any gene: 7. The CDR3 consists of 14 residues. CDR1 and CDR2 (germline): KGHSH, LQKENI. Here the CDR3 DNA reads TGTGCCAGCTCCCCGGGACAGGGGTTCCACGAGCAGTACTTC. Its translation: CASSPGQGFHEQYF.

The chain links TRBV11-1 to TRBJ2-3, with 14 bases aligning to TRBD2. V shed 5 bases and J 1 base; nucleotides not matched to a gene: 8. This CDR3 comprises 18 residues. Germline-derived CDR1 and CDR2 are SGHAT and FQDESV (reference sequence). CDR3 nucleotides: TGTGCCAGCAGCATGGGACTAGCGGGGGCCCCCGGCACAGATACGCAGTATTTT. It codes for CASSMGLAGAPGTDTQYF.

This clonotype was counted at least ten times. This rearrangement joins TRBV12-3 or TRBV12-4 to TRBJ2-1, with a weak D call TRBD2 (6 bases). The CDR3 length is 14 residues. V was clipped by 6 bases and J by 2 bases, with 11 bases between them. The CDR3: CASSPGLAYNEQFF. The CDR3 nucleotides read TGTGCCAGCAGCCCGGGACTGGCCTACAATGAGCAGTTCTTC.

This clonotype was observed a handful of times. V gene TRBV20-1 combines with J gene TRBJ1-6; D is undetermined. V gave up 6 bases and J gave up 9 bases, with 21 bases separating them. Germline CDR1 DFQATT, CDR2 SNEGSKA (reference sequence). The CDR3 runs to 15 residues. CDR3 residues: CSAPGGGLLGSPLHF. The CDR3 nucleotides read TGCAGTGCCCCCGGTGGTGGGCTGTTGGGTTCACCCCTCCACTTT.

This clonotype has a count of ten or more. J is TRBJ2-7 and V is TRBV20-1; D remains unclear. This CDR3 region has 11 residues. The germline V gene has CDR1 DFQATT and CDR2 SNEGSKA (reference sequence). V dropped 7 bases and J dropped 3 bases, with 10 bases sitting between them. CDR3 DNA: TGCAGTGTTACTAACAACTACGAGCAGTACTTC. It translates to CSVTNNYEQYF.

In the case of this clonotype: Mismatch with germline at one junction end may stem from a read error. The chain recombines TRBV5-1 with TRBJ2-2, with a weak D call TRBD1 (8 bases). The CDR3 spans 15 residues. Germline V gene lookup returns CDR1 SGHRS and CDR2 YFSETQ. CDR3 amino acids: CASREGSGTGGELVF. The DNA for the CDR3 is TGCGCCAGCAGGGAAGGAAGCGGGACAGGCGGGGAGCTGGTTTTT.

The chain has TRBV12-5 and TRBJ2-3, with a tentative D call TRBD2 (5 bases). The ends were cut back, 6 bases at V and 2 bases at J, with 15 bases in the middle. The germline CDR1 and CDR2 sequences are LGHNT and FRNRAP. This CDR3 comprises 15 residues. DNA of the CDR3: TGTGCTAGTGGGGCCGGGATTTTGACCACAGATACGCAGTATTTT. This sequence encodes CASGAGILTTDTQYF.

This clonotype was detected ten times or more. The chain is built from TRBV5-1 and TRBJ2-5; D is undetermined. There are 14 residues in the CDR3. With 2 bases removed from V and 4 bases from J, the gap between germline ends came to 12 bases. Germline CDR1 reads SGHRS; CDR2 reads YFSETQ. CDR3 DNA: TGCGCCAGCAGCTTTCCGGATGTGGGAGAGACCCAGTACTTC. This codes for CASSFPDVGETQYF. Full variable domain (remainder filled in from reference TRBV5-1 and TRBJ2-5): KAGVTQTPRYLIKTRGQQVTLSCSPISGHRSVSWYQQTPGQGLQFLFEYFSETQRNKGNFPGRFSGRQFSNSRSEMNVSTLELGDSALYLCASSFPDVGETQYFGPGTRLLVL.

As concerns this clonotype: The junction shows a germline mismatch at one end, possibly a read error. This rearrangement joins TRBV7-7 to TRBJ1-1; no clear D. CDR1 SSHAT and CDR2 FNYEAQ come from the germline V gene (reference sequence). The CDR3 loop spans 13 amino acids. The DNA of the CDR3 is TGTGCTAGCAGCCCCCACGTAGAGACTGAAGCTTTCTTT. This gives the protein CASSPHVETEAFF.

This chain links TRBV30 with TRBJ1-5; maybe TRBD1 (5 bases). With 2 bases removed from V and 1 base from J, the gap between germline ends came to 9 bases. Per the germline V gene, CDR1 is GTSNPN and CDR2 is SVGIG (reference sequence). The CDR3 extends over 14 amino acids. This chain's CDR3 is CAWSPDRSNQPQHF. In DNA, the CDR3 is TGTGCCTGGAGTCCCGACAGAAGCAATCAGCCCCAGCATTTT.

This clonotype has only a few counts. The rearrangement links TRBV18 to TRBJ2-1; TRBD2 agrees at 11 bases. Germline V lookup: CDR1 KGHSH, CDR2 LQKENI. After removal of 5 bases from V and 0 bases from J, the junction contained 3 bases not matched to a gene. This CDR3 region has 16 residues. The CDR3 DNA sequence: TGTGCCAGCTCAGCAACTAGCGGGAGCTCCTACAATGAGCAGTTCTTC. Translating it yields CASSATSGSSYNEQFF.

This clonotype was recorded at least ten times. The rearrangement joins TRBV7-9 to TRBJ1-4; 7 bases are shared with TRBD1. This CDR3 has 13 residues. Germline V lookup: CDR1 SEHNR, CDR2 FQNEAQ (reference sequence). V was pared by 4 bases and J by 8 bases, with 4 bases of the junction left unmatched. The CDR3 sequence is CASSSEDREKLFF. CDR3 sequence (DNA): TGTGCCAGCAGCTCTGAGGACAGGGAAAAACTGTTTTTT.

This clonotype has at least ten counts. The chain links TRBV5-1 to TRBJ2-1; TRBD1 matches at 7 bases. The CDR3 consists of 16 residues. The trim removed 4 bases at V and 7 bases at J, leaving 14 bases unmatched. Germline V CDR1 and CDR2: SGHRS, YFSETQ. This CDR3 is CASSIQGSGVGNEQFF. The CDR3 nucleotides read TGCGCCAGCAGCATACAGGGGAGCGGAGTGGGGAATGAGCAGTTCTTC.

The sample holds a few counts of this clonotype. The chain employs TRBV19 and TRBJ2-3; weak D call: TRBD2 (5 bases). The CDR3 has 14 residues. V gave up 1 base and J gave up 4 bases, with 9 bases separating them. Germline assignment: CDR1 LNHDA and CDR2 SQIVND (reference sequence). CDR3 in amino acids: CASSIVRVSDTQYF. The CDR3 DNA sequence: TGTGCCAGTAGTATAGTGCGGGTTTCAGATACGCAGTATTTT.

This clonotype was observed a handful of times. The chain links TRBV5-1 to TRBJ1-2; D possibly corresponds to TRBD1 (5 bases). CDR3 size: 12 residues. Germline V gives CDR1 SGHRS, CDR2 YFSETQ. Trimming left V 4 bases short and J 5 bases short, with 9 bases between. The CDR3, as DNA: TGCGCCAGCAGCGACAGCCGGTATGGCTACACCTTC. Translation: CASSDSRYGYTF.

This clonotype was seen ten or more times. DNA of the CDR3: TGCGCCAGCAGCCGAGGACAGGGGGAAGCCGGGGAGCTGTTTTTT. This encodes CASSRGQGEAGELFF. The V gene is TRBV5-1, the J gene TRBJ2-2, with 10 bases matching TRBD1. Per germline, CDR1 SGHRS and CDR2 YFSETQ. Losses at the gene ends were 4 bases for V and 6 bases for J; bases not matched to a gene: 6. This CDR3 is built from 15 residues.

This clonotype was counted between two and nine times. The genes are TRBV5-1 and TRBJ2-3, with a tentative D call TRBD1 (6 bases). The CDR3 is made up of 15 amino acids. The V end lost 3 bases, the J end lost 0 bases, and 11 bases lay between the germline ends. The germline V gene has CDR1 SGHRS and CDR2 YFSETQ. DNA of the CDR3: TGCGCCAGCAGCTATAGGACAGATAGCACAGATACGCAGTATTTT. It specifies CASSYRTDSTDTQYF.

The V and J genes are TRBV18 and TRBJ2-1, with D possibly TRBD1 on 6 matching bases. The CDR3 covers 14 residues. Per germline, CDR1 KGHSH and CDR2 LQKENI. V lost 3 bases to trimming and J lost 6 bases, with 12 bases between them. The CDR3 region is CASSPSAGVNEQFF. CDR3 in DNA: TGTGCCAGCTCACCGTCAGCAGGGGTCAATGAGCAGTTCTTC. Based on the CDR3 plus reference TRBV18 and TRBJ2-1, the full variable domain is NAGVMQNPRHLVRRRGQEARLRCSPMKGHSHVYWYRQLPEEGLKFMVYLQKENIIDESGMPKERFSAEFPKEGPSILRIQQVVRGDSAAYFCASSPSAGVNEQFFGPGTRLTVL.

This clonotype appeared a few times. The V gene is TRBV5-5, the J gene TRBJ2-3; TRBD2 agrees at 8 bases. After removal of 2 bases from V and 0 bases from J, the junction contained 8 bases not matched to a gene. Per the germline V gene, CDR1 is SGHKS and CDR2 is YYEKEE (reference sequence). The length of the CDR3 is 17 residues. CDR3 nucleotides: TGTGCCAGCAGCTTTTGGACTAGCAAAACTAGCACAGATACGCAGTATTTT. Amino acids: CASSFWTSKTSTDTQYF.

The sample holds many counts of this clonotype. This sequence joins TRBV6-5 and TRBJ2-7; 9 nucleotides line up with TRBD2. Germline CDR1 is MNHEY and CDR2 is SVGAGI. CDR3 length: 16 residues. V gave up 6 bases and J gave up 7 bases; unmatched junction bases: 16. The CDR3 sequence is CASRLRLMAGGPEQYF. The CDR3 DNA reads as TGTGCCAGCAGACTACGGTTGATGGCGGGAGGGCCTGAGCAGTACTTC.

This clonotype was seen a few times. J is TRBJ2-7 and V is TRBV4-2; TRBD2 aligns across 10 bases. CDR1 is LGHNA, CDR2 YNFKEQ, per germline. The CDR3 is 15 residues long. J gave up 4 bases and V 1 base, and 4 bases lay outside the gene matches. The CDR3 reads CASSQGWTSGYEQYF. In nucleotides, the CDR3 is TGTGCCAGCAGCCAAGGTTGGACTAGCGGATACGAGCAGTACTTC.

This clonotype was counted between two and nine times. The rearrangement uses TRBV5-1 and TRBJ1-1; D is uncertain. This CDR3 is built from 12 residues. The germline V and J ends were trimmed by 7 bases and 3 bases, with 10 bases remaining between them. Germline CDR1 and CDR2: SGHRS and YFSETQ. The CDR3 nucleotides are TGCGCCAGCGGTGTGCAAGACACTGAAGCTTTCTTT. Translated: CASGVQDTEAFF.

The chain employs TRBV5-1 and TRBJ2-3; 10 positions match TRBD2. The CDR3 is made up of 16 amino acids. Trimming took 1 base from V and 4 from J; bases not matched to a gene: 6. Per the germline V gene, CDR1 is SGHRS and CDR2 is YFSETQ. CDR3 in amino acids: CASSLTPSGRADTQYF. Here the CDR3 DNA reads TGCGCCAGCAGCTTGACACCTAGCGGGAGAGCAGATACGCAGTATTTT.

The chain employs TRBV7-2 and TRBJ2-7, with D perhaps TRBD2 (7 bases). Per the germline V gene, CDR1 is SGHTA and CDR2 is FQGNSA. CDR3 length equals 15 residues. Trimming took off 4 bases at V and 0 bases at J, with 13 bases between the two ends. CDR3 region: CASSSGGRGSYEQYF. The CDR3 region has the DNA TGTGCCAGCAGCTCCGGGGGGCGGGGCTCCTACGAGCAGTACTTC. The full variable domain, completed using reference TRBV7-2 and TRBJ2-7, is GAGVSQSPSNKVTEKGKDVELRCDPISGHTALYWYRQSLGQGLEFLIYFQGNSAPDKSGLPSDRFSAERTGGSVSTLTIQRTQQEDSAVYLCASSSGGRGSYEQYFGPGTRLTVT.

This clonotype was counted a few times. CDR3 coding DNA: TGTGCCAGTAGGCCGGCGGGAGGGACTGAAGCTTTCTTT. Encoded protein: CASRPAGGTEAFF. The chain combines TRBV19 with TRBJ1-1; D unresolved. The V gene's germline CDR1 is LNHDA and CDR2 SQIVND (reference sequence). This CDR3 is built from 13 residues. The germline V and J ends were trimmed by 6 bases and 5 bases, with 13 bases remaining between them.